This T cell receptor beta chain was obtained from a study of vaccination and CD4 T cells after COVID-19. In the study overall: The convalescent group had six males, four females, seven Caucasians, two Asians, one multiracial.

Cultured CD4+ T cells had their DNA profiled by the Oncomine TCR Beta short-read assay. TCRdb used MiXCR to reprocess the PCR reads, holding one entry per CDR3 protein. The table lists some 18,000 distinct CDR3 sequences, around 44% of them singletons. Treatment defined: roughly ten-day PBMC culture with coronavirus spike peptide pools or control peptides (ViraFEST assay). ViraFEST relied on peptide pools to expand antigen-specific T cells; the TCRs were sequenced afterward. With respect to this clonotype: Its antigen is currently unknown.

CDR1 and CDR2 from the germline V gene are LGHNA and YNFKEQ. The CDR3 is 14 amino acids. V lost 0 bases and J lost 4, with 9 bases in between. The TCR was taken from a human donor who had recovered from COVID-19. The rearrangement uses TRBV4-2 and TRBJ1-2; D possibly corresponds to TRBD1 (5 bases). Specimen: CD4+ T cells from blood, cultured in vitro, collected after SARS-CoV-2 vaccination. CDR3 nucleotide sequence: TGTGCCAGCAGCCAAGATGGGCAGGGCTATGGCTACACCTTC. Its translation is CASSQDGQGYGYTF.